This T cell receptor (beta chain) was recovered during a study of T-cell reconstitution after alpha-beta-depleted transplantation in children. This clonotype occurred many times. Using unique molecular identifiers, the investigators prepared the TCRbeta library. TCRdb redid the calling of the PCR reads with MiXCR, one entry per CDR3 protein. The sample shows 300,000 to 350,000 distinct CDR3 sequences, 15% to 20% of them seen only once. The CDR3 spans 13 residues. Germline CDR1 reads SGHTA; CDR2 reads FQGNSA. The trim removed 5 bases at V and 7 bases at J, leaving 6 bases unmatched. Sample: PBMCs, mostly from graft donor cells, taken 360 days after TCRalphabeta/CD19-depleted stem cell transplant. The receptor's source is a male patient between 2 and 9 years old who had a stem cell transplant for acute lymphoblastic leukemia, so the T cells may come from the graft donor. The chain recombines TRBV7-2 with TRBJ2-5; 8 bases match TRBD2. The CDR3 DNA follows: TGTGCCAGCAGCCCGGAGGCGGGGGGGACCCAGTACTTC. Translation gives CASSPEAGGTQYF.